This T cell receptor (beta chain) was identified during a study of shared clonotypes between healthy human individuals. Overall study findings and caveats: Naive subsets generally exceeded memory subsets in estimated richness. Blood was the sole source, and tissue repertoires probably differ.

CD45RA-negative memory and CD45RA+ naive subsets were split from the CD4+ cells. Note on this clone: What it binds is unknown.

Only in-frame clones appear in the TCRdb table, and some are missing; sequencing was by immunoSEQ multiplex PCR. This sample has about 2.4 million clones; over 85% occur once, and the top ten carry 0.36%. Germline values: CDR1 MNHNS, CDR2 SASEGT. Losses at the gene ends were 4 bases for V and 6 bases for J; bases not matched to a gene: 14. The CDR3 has 17 amino acids. Source material: naive CD4+ T cells from PBMCs. Described subset: CD45RA+ positively selected. The chain employs TRBV6-1 and TRBJ2-1; 8 bases fit TRBD2. This sequence originates from a man between 18 and 29 years old in good health. Some clones in this sample may be carry-over from other donors' samples. CDR3 DNA: TGTGCCAGCAGTGCCCAACCCTCTCGCGGGAGGACCAATGAGCAGTTCTTC. Encoded protein: CASSAQPSRGRTNEQFF.